This T cell receptor beta chain came from a study of blood T cells in healthy people across ages. Whole-study results and caveats: TCR beta diversity correlated strongly with naive T cell percentage.

Comments on this clonotype: Its specificity is unknown.

Sample-barcoded 5' priming and a J-beta primer mix drove a second PCR of 7 to 11 cycles. TCRdb passed the 5' RACE reads through MiXCR, listing each CDR3 protein once. The sample holds over a million distinct CDR3 sequences, approximately 59% seen once. Germline V gives CDR1 SGHDT, CDR2 YYEEEE. The V segment lost 2 bases and the J segment 5 bases; nucleotides outside the gene matches: 9. The CDR3 has 17 amino acids. The receptor's source is a man younger than 35 in good health. The chain links TRBV5-6 to TRBJ2-1, with TRBD1 matching 11 bases. What was sequenced was blood. Written as DNA, the CDR3 is TGTGCCAGCAGCTTTTGGAGGGGACAGGGGGGGAACAATGAGCAGTTCTTC. This sequence encodes CASSFWRGQGGNNEQFF.